This T cell receptor (beta chain) came from a study of cytomegalovirus exposure and HLA in healthy donors (dated by TCRdb to the late 2010s). In the study overall: According to an earlier analysis of around 600 of the donors, some 170 million T cells yielded some 120 million unique TCR beta sequences and approximately 300 Gb of sequence data. An early release covering 550 to 700 HLA-typed donors comprised about 300 gigabases of sequencing data and some 79 million unique TCR sequences. Among the roughly 400 genotyped donors, 81% belonged to the genetic ancestry cluster associated with self-reported Caucasian donors. The study aimed to test whether cataloging public T cell receptors could reveal signatures of past pathogen exposure. Using immunosequencing, the study profiled T cell repertoires from 500 to 800 subjects and related those repertoires to cytomegalovirus serostatus. Along with the roughly 670-subject first cohort, a separate validation cohort of over a hundred different subjects was used. To predict cytomegalovirus infection status, the study brought together high-throughput TCR immunosequencing, statistical association of individual TCRs with disease status, and machine learning. To study patterns of TCR occurrence, a later analysis re-analyzed previously published TCR beta repertoires from 500 to 850 donors and added high-resolution HLA genotyping. In the later analysis, no new phenotypic data were used to find candidate immune exposures; instead, reliance was placed on TCR beta sequences and their occurrence across donors. An earlier analysis of 587 of the donors used high-throughput TCR beta sequencing to judge whether each TCR beta V gene segment behaved as functional or pseudogenic. Alongside the repertoire data, information on donor age, sex, ethnicity and CMV serostatus was compiled. A later genetic analysis used genome-wide SNP genotypes for about three fifths of the 666 donors, treating that subset as a discovery cohort. Every discovery cohort repertoire had been produced on one sequencing platform. HLA typing included class I and class II loci at four-digit resolution. Typing coverage varied by locus: 629-630 donors for A, B, C, DRB1 and DQB1; some 520 for DQA1; approximately 570 for DPA1; roughly 470 for DPB1. Four to six DR-DQ haplotypes were handled as single units for association and clustering, since linkage in the cohort was strong. Across under 500 genotyped donors of the cohort, an average of approximately 220,000 unique TCR beta nucleotide sequences per donor were sequenced, and roughly a sixth of those sequences were non-productive.

Concerning this clone: Which antigen it targets is not known. Qualities for individual bases were not recorded, and no much larger clone is one base off.

General findings and caveats noted by the study authors: Several of the top co-occurrence clusters appeared to be linked to parvovirus B19, influenza, CMV and Epstein-Barr virus, according to a later analysis. Correlated functional status among segregating V segments might reflect linkage disequilibrium, but an unknown experimental factor could not be ruled out. A cluster of highly shared sequence variants was judged likely to represent a technical artifact of the sequencing pipeline. When HLA alleles, especially DR and DQ, strongly co-occurred, TCR associations were difficult to assign to individual alleles. Roughly uniform sequencing depth across donors was assumed in presence/absence analyses, although this assumption may not hold. Because some donors lacked HLA typing at each locus, the association tests relied only on the typed subset. A later genetic analysis reported fewer N-insertions in productive TCRs among donors in an Asian-associated ancestry cluster than the roughly 700-donor mean. In an earlier analysis of some 640 of the donors, most TCR beta V segments were observed in productive rearrangements about 87% or about 30% of the time, broadly matching IMGT annotations. The authors suggested that the approach could potentially be extended to other disease states and immunological phenotypes. Only TCR beta chains were sequenced in this cohort, and the absence of alpha or paired-chain data limited detectable features. In a later genetic analysis, a missense DCLRE1C variant was associated with V-gene and J-gene trimming of TCR beta chains, and the association was replicated in an independent cohort. Across donors, most TCR sequences were observed very rarely, whereas some public TCRs were present in many individuals. The classifier was reported to diagnose cytomegalovirus status with high specificity and sensitivity in both the original cohort and the validation cohort. In vitro tests confirmed that a few of the cytomegalovirus-associated TCR beta chains recognize cytomegalovirus antigens. In a later analysis, HLA-associated TCR beta chains were found to be more clonally expanded and to have lower generation probabilities than equally common non-associated chains. A later analysis found that most CMV-associated TCR beta chains appeared HLA-restricted, with HLA associations seemingly driven largely by CMV exposure. A further reported finding was that TCR beta sequences accurately predicted the HLA-A and HLA-B alleles for most subjects in the first cohort. Because the 87-base-pair reads could not distinguish some IMGT-functional V segments, including TRBV6-2 and TRBV6-3, those segments were excluded. The study gave a list of more than 150 TCR beta chains associated with cytomegalovirus. In a later analysis, the rate of TCR association differed among HLA loci, with DRB1 alleles having the most associated TCRs and HLA-C alleles having the fewest. Immune exposure information for the cohort was limited to CMV serostatus. Because counts were too low, seventeen rarely observed V segments, including chromosome 9 orphons, were left out of the earlier analysis of 587 of the donors. In a later analysis, some 17,000 TCR beta sequences were associated with specific HLA alleles at a false discovery rate of 0.05.

The cohort comprised 550 to 700 healthy bone marrow donors. Cohort members were all nominally healthy when sampled, although unrecorded immune exposures were likely present. The donor tested CMV seropositive and was one of the 289 seropositive cohort members. A peripheral blood sample was provided by each donor, and peripheral blood mononuclear cells were used for TCR beta sequencing. The Qiagen DNeasy Blood Extraction Kit was used to extract genomic DNA from the blood cell samples. Its CDR3 holds 14 amino acids, cysteine through phenylalanine. The only DNA kept is the CDR3, 42 bases in frame from the first base. At the junction V is shortened by 1 base and J by 0 bases; bases outside the gene matches: 2. CDR1 SQVTM and CDR2 ANQGSEA are derived from the germline V gene. Library prep was done by the immunoSEQ multiplex PCR assay. For the multiplex PCR, a mixture combining 60 forward primers for TCR Vbeta segments and 13 reverse primers for TCR Jbeta segments was used. Amplification of the CDR3 region of rearranged TCR beta genes was performed with a multiplex PCR assay on genomic DNA. The amplified TCR beta libraries were sequenced on the Illumina HiSeq System as 87-base-pair reads. In the source study's methods: A later analysis tallied roughly 76 million unique TCR beta chains across the 650 to 750 repertoires, and approximately 9.9 million of those chains were shared by two or more donors. Raw reads were error-corrected and collapsed into unique sequences with a nearest-neighbor algorithm that merged closely related sequences to remove PCR and sequencing errors. Alignment of CDR3 sequences to IMGT reference sequences was used to assign V, D and J gene segments. For a sequence to be retained, at least a six-nucleotide match to both a V gene segment and a J gene segment was required. A rearrangement counted as productive if the CDR3 had no stop codons and remained in frame with V and J, and every other rearrangement counted as non-productive. Following IMGT convention, CDR3 was defined as the stretch from the second conserved V-encoded cysteine up to the conserved J-encoded phenylalanine. In an earlier analysis of approximately 500 of the donors, sequences lacking an unambiguous match to a single V gene segment were excluded. An earlier analysis of 587 of the donors called V segments functional above 56.7% productive rearrangements and segregating when the between-donor standard deviation exceeded 5%. To diagnose cytomegalovirus status from the catalog of TCR beta chain sequences, a statistical classification framework was built. In a later analysis, TCR nucleotide sequences were compared against IMGT/GENE-DB human TR gene sequences so that V and J genes could be assigned. A later analysis assigned CDR3 sequences and most-parsimonious VDJ recombination scenarios with the TCRdist pipeline. A later analysis defined each TCR beta chain by its CDR3 amino acid sequence plus V-gene family, and excluded reads lacking a unique V-gene family. In a later analysis, 450 to 600 highly shared, low-generation-probability nucleotide sequences were removed to address suspected cross-contamination and a sequencing artifact. In a later analysis, a clonal expansion index for each public chain was calculated from normalized within-repertoire ranks of inferred template counts. In a later analysis, generation probabilities were computed using a VDJ recombination model fitted to out-of-frame rearrangements, and the results were checked against IGoR. Hypergeometric tests were used in a later analysis to score TCR-TCR, TCR-HLA and TCR-CMV co-occurrence, with a repertoire-size bias correction applied to the TCR pairs. False discovery rates were estimated in a later analysis by permuting HLA or CMV assignments 20 times. In a later analysis, co-occurring TCRs were grouped with DBSCAN, and TCRdist sequence similarity was added when clustering was performed within HLA-allele-positive subsets. Co-occurrence clustering excluded repertoires with fewer than 30,000 or more than 120,000 public chains, plus five with anomalous nucleotide sharing. This is the immuneACCESS table as TCRdb keeps it, with only in-frame sequences that have V and J called. A part of the clones is gone; compared with another copy, unresolved V genes explain less than half, and the rest is unexplained. From that table come the V and J calls and clone size; the DNA was used to work out D and trimming. Recorded for this sample are more than 65,000 clones; 60% to 75% of them occurred a single time. Of the sample, roughly 10% falls within the top ten clones.

The sequence is built from TRBV29-1 and TRBJ1-2; 7 central bases correspond to TRBD1. The specimen was PBMCs. The source of this sequence is an older woman in good health and CMV-seropositive. The CDR3 loop reads CSVEVQGANYGYTF. In nucleotides, the sequence is TGCAGCGTTGAAGTGCAGGGGGCTAACTATGGCTACACCTTC.